This T cell receptor (beta chain) appears in the sequencing data of a study of T cells in Graves' hyperthyroidism and ophthalmopathy. As for the study in general: Peripheral blood samples were taken at initial diagnosis, prior to any treatment.

CDR1 and CDR2 (germline): SGDLS, YYNGEE. Trimming removed 2 bases from V and 0 bases from J, with 14 bases in between. The CDR3 totals 16 residues. Ophthalmopathy patients all had a Clinical Activity Score of at least 3, a NOSPECS grade of at least 4 and disease under 3 months old. The investigators amplified TCR beta CDR3 regions from RNA transcripts. The TCR CDR3 first-round RT-PCR relied on the HTBI primer set. TCRdb reprocessed the multiplex PCR reads via MiXCR and lists one record per CDR3 protein. The sample consists of more than 300,000 distinct CDR3 sequences, less than 20% of them appearing once.

The specimen was blood. The sequence was collected from a man aged 18 to 29 with Graves' ophthalmopathy. This chain links TRBV9 with TRBJ1-1; D gene ambiguous. CDR3 amino acids: CASSVVPKGLNTEAFF. CDR3 coding DNA: TGTGCCAGCAGCGTGGTCCCCAAAGGTCTGAACACTGAAGCTTTCTTT.